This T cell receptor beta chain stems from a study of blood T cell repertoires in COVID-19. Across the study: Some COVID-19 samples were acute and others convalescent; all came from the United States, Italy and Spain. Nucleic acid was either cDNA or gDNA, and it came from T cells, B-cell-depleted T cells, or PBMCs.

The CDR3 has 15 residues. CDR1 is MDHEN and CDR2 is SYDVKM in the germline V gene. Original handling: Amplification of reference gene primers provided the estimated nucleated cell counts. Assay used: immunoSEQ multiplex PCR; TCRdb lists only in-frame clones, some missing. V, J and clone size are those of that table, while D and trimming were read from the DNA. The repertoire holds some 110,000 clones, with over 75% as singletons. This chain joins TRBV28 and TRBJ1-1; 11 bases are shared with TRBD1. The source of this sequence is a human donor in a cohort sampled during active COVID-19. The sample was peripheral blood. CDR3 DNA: TGTGTAGGGACAGGGGGTCGGGGGATGAACACTGAAGCTTTCTTT. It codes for CVGTGGRGMNTEAFF.